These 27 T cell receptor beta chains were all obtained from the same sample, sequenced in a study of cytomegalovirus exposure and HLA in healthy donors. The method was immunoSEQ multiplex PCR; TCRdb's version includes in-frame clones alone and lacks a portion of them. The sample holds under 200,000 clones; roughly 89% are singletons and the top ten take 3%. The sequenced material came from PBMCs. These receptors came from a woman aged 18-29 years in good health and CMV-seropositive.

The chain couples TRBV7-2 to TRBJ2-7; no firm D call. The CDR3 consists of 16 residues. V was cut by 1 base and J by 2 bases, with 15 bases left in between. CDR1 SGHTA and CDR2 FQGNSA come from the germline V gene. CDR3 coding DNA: TGTGCCAGCAGCTTAGGAGTAGGCGGCAGTACCTACGAGCAGTACTTC. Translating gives CASSLGVGGSTYEQYF.

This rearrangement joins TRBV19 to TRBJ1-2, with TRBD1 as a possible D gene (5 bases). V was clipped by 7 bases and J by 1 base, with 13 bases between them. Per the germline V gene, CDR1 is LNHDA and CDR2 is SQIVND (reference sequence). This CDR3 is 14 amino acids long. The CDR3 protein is CASTPTGDNYGYTF. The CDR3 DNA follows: TGTGCCAGTACCCCTACGGGGGATAACTATGGCTACACCTTC. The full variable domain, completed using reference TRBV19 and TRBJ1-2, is DGGITQSPKYLFRKEGQNVTLSCEQNLNHDAMYWYRQDPGQGLRLIYYSQIVNDFQKGDIAEGYSVSREKKESFPLTVTSAQKNPTAFYLCASTPTGDNYGYTFGSGTRLTVV.

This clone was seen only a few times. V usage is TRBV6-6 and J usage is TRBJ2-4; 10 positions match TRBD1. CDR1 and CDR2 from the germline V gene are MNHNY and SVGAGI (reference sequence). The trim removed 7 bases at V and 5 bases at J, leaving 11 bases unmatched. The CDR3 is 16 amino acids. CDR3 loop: CASTKDRGRGENIQYF. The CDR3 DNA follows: TGTGCCAGCACTAAAGACAGGGGGCGAGGGGAAAACATTCAGTACTTC.

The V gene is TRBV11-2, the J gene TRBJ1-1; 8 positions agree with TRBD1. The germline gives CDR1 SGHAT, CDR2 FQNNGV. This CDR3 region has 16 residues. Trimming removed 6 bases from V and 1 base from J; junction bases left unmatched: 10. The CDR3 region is CASRKTGAGGNTEAFF. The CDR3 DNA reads TGTGCCAGCAGGAAGACAGGGGCAGGTGGGAACACTGAAGCTTTCTTT.

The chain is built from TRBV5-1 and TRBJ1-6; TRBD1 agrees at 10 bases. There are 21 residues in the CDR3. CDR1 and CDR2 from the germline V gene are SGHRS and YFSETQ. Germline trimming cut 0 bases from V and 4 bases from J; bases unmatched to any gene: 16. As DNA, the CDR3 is TGCGCCAGCAGCTTGGTCCTCTCCTGGACAGGGGGAGGACCTTATAATTCACCCCTCCACTTT. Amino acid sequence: CASSLVLSWTGGGPYNSPLHF.

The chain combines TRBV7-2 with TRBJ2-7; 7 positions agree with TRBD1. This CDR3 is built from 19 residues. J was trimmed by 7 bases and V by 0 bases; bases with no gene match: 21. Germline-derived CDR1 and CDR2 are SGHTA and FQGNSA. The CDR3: CASSLARTFPGTVRIEQYF. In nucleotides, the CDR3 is TGTGCCAGCAGCTTAGCACGGACCTTCCCCGGGACAGTCCGGATAGAGCAGTACTTC.

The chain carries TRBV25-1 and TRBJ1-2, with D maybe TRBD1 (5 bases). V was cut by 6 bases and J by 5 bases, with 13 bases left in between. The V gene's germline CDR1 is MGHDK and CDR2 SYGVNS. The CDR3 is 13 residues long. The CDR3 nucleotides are TGTGCCAGCAGCCGCGGGACGCGGTATGGCTACACCTTC. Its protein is CASSRGTRYGYTF.

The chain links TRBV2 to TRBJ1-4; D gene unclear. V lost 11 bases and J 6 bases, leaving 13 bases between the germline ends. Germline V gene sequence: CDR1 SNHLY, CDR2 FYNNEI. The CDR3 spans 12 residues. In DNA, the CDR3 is TGTGCCCAATCCCAGCAGGATGAAAAACTGTTTTTT. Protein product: CAQSQQDEKLFF.

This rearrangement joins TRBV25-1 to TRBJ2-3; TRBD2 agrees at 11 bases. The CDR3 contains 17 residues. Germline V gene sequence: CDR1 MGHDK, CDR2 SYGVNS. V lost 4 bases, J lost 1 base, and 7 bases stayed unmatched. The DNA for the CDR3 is TGTGCCAGCAGTGTATACAGGGGACTAGCGGGCACAGATACGCAGTATTTT. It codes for CASSVYRGLAGTDTQYF.

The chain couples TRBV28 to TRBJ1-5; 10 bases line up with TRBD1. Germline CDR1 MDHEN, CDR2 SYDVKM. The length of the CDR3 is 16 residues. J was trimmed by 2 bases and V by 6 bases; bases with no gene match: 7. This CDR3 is CASRRFGTGGNQPQHF. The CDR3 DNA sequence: TGTGCCAGCAGACGCTTCGGGACAGGGGGCAATCAGCCCCAGCATTTT.

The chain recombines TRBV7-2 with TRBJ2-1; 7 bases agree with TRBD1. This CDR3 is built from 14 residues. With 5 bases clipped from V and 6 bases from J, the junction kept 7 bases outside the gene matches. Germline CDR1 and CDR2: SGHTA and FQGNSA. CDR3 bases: TGTGCCAGCAGCAGCCGGGACAGTGGCAATGAGCAGTTCTTC. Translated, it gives CASSSRDSGNEQFF. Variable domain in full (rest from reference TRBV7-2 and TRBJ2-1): GAGVSQSPSNKVTEKGKDVELRCDPISGHTALYWYRQSLGQGLEFLIYFQGNSAPDKSGLPSDRFSAERTGGSVSTLTIQRTQQEDSAVYLCASSSRDSGNEQFFGPGTRLTVL.

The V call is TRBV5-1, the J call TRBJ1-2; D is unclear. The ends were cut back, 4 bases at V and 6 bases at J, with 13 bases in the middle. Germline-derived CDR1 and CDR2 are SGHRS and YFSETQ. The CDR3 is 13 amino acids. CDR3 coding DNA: TGCGCCAGCAGCCATAAACCCGACAATGGCTACACCTTC. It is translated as CASSHKPDNGYTF. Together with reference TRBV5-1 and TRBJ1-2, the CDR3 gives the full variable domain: KAGVTQTPRYLIKTRGQQVTLSCSPISGHRSVSWYQQTPGQGLQFLFEYFSETQRNKGNFPGRFSGRQFSNSRSEMNVSTLELGDSALYLCASSHKPDNGYTFGSGTRLTVV.

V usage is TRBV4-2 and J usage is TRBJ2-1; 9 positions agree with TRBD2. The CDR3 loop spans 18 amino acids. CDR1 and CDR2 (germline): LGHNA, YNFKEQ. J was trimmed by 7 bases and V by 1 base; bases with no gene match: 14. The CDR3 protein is CASSQVARGSSGRNEQFF. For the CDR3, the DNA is TGTGCCAGCAGCCAAGTGGCGCGAGGGAGTAGCGGGAGAAATGAGCAGTTCTTC.

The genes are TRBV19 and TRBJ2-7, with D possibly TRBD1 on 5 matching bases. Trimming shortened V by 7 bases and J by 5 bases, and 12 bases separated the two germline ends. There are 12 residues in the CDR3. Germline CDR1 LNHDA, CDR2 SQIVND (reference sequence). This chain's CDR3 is CASTGLHDEQYF. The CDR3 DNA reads TGTGCCAGTACAGGGCTTCACGACGAGCAGTACTTC.

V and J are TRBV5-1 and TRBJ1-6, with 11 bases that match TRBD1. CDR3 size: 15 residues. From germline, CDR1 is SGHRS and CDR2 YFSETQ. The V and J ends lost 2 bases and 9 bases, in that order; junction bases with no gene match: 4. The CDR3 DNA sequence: TGCGCCAGCAGCTTAGGGACAGGGGGTGGTTCACCCCTCCACTTT. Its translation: CASSLGTGGGSPLHF.

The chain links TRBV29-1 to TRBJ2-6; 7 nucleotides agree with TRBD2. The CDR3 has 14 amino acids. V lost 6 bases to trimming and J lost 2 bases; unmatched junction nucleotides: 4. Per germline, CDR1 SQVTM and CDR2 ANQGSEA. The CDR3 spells CSVTTSAGANVLTF. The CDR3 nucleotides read TGCAGCGTAACTACTAGCGCTGGGGCCAACGTCCTGACTTTC.

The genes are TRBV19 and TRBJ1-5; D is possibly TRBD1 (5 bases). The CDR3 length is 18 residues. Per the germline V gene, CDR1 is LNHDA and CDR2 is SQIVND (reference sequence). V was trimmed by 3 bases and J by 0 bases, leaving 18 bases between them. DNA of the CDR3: TGTGCCAGTAGTATCCTCGGCGCCAGGGCAGATAGCAATCAGCCCCAGCATTTT. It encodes CASSILGARADSNQPQHF.

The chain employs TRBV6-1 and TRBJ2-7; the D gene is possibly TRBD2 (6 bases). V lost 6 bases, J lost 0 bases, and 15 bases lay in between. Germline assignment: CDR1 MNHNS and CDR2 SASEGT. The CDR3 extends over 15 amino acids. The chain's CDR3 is CASSPEGSGSYEQYF. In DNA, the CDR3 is TGTGCCAGCAGCCCTGAGGGTAGCGGCTCCTACGAGCAGTACTTC.

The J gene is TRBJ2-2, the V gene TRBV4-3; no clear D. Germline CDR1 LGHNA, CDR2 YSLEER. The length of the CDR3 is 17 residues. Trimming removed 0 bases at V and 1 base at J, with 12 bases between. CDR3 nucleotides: TGCGCCAGCAGCCAAGAGGTGGCGGAGAGGAACACCGGGGAGCTGTTTTTT. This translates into CASSQEVAERNTGELFF.

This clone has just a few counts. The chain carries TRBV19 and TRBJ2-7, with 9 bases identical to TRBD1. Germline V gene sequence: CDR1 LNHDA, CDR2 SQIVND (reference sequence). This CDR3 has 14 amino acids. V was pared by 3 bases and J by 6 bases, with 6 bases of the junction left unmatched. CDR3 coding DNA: TGTGCCAGTAGTATTGAGGACAGGGGCGCCGAGCAGTACTTC. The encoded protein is CASSIEDRGAEQYF.

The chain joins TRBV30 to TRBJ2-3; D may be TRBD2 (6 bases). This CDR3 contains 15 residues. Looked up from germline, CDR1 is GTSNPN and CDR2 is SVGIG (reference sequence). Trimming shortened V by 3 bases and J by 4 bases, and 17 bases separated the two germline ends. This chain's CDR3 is CAWRPTPLAADTQYF. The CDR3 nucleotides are TGTGCCTGGAGACCGACTCCACTAGCTGCAGATACGCAGTATTTT.

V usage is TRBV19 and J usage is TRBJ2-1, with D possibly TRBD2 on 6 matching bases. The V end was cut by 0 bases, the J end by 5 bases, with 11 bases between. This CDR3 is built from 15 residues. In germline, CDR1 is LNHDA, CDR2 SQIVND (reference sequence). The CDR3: CASSIDGGYHNEQFF. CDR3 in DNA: TGTGCCAGTAGTATAGACGGAGGGTACCACAATGAGCAGTTCTTC.

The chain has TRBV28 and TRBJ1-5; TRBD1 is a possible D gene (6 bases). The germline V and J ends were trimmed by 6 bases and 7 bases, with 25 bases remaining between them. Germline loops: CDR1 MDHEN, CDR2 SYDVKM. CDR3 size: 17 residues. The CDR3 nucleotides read TGTGCCAGCAGGCAGGGAGGGACATCATTTGAGACCCAGCCCCAGCATTTT. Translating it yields CASRQGGTSFETQPQHF.

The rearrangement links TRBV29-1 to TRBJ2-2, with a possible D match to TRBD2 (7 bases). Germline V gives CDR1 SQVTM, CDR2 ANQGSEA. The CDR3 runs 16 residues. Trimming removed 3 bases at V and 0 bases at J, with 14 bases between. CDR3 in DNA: TGCAGCGTTGATGGGGGGGCGGTTTCGAACACCGGGGAGCTGTTTTTT. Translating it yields CSVDGGAVSNTGELFF.

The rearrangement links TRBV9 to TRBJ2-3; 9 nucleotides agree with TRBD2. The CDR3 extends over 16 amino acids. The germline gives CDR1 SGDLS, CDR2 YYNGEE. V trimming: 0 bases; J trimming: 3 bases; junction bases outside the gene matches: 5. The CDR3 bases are TGTGCCAGCAGCGTAGCTAGCGGGAAGTTTACAGATACGCAGTATTTT. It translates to CASSVASGKFTDTQYF. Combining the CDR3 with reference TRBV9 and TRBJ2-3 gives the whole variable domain DSGVTQTPKHLITATGQRVTLRCSPRSGDLSVYWYQQSLDQGLQFLIQYYNGEERAKGNILERFSAQQFPDLHSELNLSSLELGDSALYFCASSVASGKFTDTQYFGPGTRLTVL.

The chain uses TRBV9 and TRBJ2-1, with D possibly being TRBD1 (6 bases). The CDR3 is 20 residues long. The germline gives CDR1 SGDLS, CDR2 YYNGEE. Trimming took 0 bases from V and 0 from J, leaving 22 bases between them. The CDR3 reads CASSVATWSHRVPSYNEQFF. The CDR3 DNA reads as TGTGCCAGCAGCGTAGCTACGTGGAGTCACAGGGTTCCCTCCTACAATGAGCAGTTCTTC. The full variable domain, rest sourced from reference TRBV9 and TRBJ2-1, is DSGVTQTPKHLITATGQRVTLRCSPRSGDLSVYWYQQSLDQGLQFLIQYYNGEERAKGNILERFSAQQFPDLHSELNLSSLELGDSALYFCASSVATWSHRVPSYNEQFFGPGTRLTVL.

The CDR3 loop is CASSSRTGSETQYF. Written as DNA, the CDR3 is TGTGCCAGCAGCTCCCGGACAGGGTCAGAGACCCAGTACTTC. V usage is TRBV11-1 and J usage is TRBJ2-5, with 8 positions matching TRBD1. Unmatched junction bases numbered 5, after V lost 4 bases and J lost 4 bases. The CDR3 runs to 14 residues. CDR1 and CDR2 from the germline V gene are SGHAT and FQDESV (reference sequence).